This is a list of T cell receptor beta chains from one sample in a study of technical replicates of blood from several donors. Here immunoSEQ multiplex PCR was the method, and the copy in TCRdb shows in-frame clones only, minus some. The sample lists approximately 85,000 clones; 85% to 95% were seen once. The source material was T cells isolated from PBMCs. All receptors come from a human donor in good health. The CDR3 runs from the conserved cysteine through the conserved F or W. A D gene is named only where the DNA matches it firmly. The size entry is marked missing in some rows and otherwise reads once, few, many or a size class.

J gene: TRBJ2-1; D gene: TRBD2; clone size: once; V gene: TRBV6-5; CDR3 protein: CASSATSGGSNEQFF; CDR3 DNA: TGTGCCAGCAGCGCGACTAGCGGGGGGTCTAATGAGCAGTTCTTC
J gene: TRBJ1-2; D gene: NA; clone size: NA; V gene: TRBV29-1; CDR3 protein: CSVPSGYGYTF; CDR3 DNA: TGCAGCGTTCCCAGCGGCTATGGCTACACCTTC
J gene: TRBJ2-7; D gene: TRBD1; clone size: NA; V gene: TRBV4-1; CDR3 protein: CASSQGSKITGGYYEQYF; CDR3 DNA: TGCGCCAGCAGCCAAGGTTCCAAGATCACAGGGGGGTACTACGAGCAGTACTTC
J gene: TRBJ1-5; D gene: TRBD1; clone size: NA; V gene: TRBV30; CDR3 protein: CAWGGDRDNQPQHF; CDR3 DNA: TGTGCCTGGGGTGGTGACAGGGACAATCAGCCCCAGCATTTT
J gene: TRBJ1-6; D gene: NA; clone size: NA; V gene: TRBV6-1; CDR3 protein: CASRGGRAGRDNSPLHF; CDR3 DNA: TGTGCCAGCCGTGGTGGACGGGCAGGGAGGGATAATTCACCCCTCCACTTT
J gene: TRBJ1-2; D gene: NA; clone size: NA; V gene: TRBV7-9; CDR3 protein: CASSSEGGTVYGYTF; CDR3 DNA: TGTGCCAGCAGCTCTGAGGGAGGAACGGTCTATGGCTACACCTTC
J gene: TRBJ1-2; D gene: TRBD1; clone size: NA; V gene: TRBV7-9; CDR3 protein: CASSLWTGSRPIGYTF; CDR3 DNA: TGTGCCAGCAGCTTATGGACAGGGAGTAGGCCAATTGGCTACACCTTC
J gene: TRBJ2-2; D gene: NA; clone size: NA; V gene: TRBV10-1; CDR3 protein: CASSESGYSTGELFF; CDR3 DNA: TGCGCCAGCAGTGAGTCGGGCTATTCTACCGGGGAGCTGTTTTTT
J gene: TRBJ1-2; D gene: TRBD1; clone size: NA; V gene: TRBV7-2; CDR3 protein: CASSHGGTGANYGYTF; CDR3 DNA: TGTGCCAGCAGCCATGGAGGGACAGGGGCTAACTATGGCTACACCTTC
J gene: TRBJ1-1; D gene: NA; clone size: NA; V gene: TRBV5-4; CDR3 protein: CASRPGVNTEAFF; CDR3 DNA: TGTGCCAGCAGGCCAGGGGTTAACACTGAAGCTTTCTTT
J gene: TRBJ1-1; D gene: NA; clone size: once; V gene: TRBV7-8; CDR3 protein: CASSPRVPKNTEAFF; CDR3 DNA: TGTGCCAGCAGCCCCAGGGTTCCGAAGAACACTGAAGCTTTCTTT
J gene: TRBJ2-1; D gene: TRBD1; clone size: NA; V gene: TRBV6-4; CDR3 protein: CASRGQGRTYNEQFF; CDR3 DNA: TGTGCCAGCAGAGGACAGGGGAGAACCTACAATGAGCAGTTCTTC
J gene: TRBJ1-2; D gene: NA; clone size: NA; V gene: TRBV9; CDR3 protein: CASSPVGAGNYGYTF; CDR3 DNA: TGTGCCAGCAGCCCAGTGGGGGCAGGGAACTATGGCTACACCTTC
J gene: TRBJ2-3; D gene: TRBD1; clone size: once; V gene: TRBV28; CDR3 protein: CASSDRGRTDTQYF; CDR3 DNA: TGTGCCAGCAGTGACAGGGGGCGAACAGATACGCAGTATTTT
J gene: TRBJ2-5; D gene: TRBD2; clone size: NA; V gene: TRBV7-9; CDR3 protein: CASGAGVTQETQYF; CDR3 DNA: TGTGCCAGCGGAGCGGGGGTTACCCAAGAGACCCAGTACTTC
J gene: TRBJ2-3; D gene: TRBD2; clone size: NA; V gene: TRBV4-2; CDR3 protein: CASSQGVLAEEYF; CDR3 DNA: TGTGCCAGCAGCCAAGGGGTACTAGCGGAGGAGTATTTT
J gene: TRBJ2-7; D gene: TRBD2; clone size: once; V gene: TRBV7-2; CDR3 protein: CASSQGLAGLAYEQYF; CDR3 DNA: TGTGCCAGCAGCCAGGGACTAGCGGGACTTGCCTACGAGCAGTACTTC
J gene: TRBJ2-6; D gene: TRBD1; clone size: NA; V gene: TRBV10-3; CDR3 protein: CAISKRTGGSGANVLTF; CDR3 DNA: TGTGCCATCAGTAAGAGGACAGGGGGGTCTGGGGCCAACGTCCTGACTTTC
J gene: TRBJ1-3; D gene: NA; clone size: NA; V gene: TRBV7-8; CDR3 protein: CASSLEVWPSGNTIYF; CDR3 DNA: TGTGCCAGCAGCTTAGAAGTGTGGCCTTCTGGAAACACCATATATTTT
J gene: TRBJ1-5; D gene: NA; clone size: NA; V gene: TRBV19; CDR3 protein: CASSHTTGNQPQHF; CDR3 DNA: TGTGCCAGTAGCCATACGACAGGCAATCAGCCCCAGCATTTT
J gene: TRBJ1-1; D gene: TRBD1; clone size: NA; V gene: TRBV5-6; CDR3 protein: CASSWGTGTEAFF; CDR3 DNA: TGTGCCAGCAGCTGGGGGACAGGGACTGAAGCTTTCTTT
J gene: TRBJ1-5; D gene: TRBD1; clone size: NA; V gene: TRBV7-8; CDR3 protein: CASSLGGTGRNQPQHF; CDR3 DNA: TGTGCCAGCAGCTTGGGGGGGACAGGGCGCAATCAGCCCCAGCATTTT